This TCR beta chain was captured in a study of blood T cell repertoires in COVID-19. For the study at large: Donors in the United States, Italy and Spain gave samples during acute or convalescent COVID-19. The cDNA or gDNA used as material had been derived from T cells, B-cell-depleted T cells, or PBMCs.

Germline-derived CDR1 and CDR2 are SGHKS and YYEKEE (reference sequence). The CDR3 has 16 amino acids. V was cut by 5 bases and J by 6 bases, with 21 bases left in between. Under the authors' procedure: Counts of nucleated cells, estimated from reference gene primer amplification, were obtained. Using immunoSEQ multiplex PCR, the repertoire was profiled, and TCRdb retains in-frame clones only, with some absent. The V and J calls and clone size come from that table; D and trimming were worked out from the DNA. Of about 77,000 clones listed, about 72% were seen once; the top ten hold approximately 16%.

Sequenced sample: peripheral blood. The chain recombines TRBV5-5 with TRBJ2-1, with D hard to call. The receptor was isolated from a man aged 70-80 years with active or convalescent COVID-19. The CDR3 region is CASSPVGPPTSNEQFF. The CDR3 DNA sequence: TGTGCCAGCAGTCCTGTTGGGCCCCCGACATCCAATGAGCAGTTCTTC.